Below, 29 T cell receptor beta chains from the same sample are listed, as sequenced in a study of blood T cell repertoires in COVID-19. The data were produced by immunoSEQ multiplex PCR, yet TCRdb's version contains in-frame clones alone and is incomplete. The repertoire holds some 120,000 clones, about 74% seen once, with approximately 6% in the top ten. What was sequenced was peripheral blood. Source of these receptors: an elderly man with COVID-19, enrolled during active disease.

The chain recombines TRBV6-6 with TRBJ2-1, with a tentative D call TRBD1 (6 bases). Germline V gene sequence: CDR1 MNHNY, CDR2 SVGAGI (reference sequence). V lost 6 bases and J lost 2, with 14 bases in between. The CDR3 extends over 15 amino acids. The CDR3 protein is CASSPPRGTYNEQFF. Here the CDR3 DNA reads TGTGCCAGCAGCCCCCCAAGGGGGACCTACAATGAGCAGTTCTTC.

The chain combines TRBV4-3 with TRBJ2-7, with TRBD1 as a possible D gene (6 bases). The length of the CDR3 is 16 residues. CDR1 LGHNA and CDR2 YSLEER come from the germline V gene. Trimming cost V 0 bases and J 0 bases, with 12 bases left between them. In nucleotides, the CDR3 is TGCGCCAGCAGCCAAGATCTGGACAGCAGCTCCTACGAGCAGTACTTC. Its translation is CASSQDLDSSSYEQYF.

The rearrangement uses TRBV19 and TRBJ2-3; 9 bases agree with TRBD1. Per germline, CDR1 LNHDA and CDR2 SQIVND (reference sequence). This CDR3 spans 16 amino acids. J was trimmed by 2 bases and V by 4 bases; bases with no gene match: 7. CDR3: CASSKSGTGFTDTQYF. For the CDR3, the DNA is TGTGCCAGTAGTAAGTCCGGGACAGGGTTCACAGATACGCAGTATTTT.

The rearrangement links TRBV7-2 to TRBJ2-1, with D perhaps TRBD2 (6 bases). V dropped 8 bases and J dropped 7 bases, with 18 bases sitting between them. CDR1 is SGHTA and CDR2 is FQGNSA in the germline V gene. This CDR3 is 14 amino acids long. The CDR3 DNA reads TGTGCCAGCGCGGCGGGGACCTGGACTAATGAGCAGTTCTTC. This encodes CASAAGTWTNEQFF. Full variable domain (remainder filled in from reference TRBV7-2 and TRBJ2-1): GAGVSQSPSNKVTEKGKDVELRCDPISGHTALYWYRQSLGQGLEFLIYFQGNSAPDKSGLPSDRFSAERTGGSVSTLTIQRTQQEDSAVYLCASAAGTWTNEQFFGPGTRLTVL.

The V gene is TRBV5-1, the J gene TRBJ1-2, with TRBD1 identical over 10 bases. The germline V gene encodes CDR1 SGHRS and CDR2 YFSETQ. J was trimmed by 10 bases and V by 3 bases; bases with no gene match: 9. The CDR3 totals 14 residues. The chain's CDR3 is CASSSTGTGVFYTF. CDR3 sequence (DNA): TGCGCCAGCAGCTCTACCGGGACAGGGGTATTCTACACCTTC.

The CDR3 nucleotides are TGTGCCAGCAGCGTAGAGGGACAGGGGAATAATGAAAAACTGTTTTTT. It codes for CASSVEGQGNNEKLFF. V gene TRBV9 combines with J gene TRBJ1-4, with TRBD1 identical over 10 bases. V shed 0 bases and J 4 bases; nucleotides not matched to a gene: 3. Looked up from germline, CDR1 is SGDLS and CDR2 is YYNGEE. The CDR3 spans 16 residues. The entire variable domain, with the rest obtained from reference TRBV9 and TRBJ1-4, is as follows: DSGVTQTPKHLITATGQRVTLRCSPRSGDLSVYWYQQSLDQGLQFLIQYYNGEERAKGNILERFSAQQFPDLHSELNLSSLELGDSALYFCASSVEGQGNNEKLFFGSGTQLSVL.

The V call is TRBV19, the J call TRBJ2-7; TRBD2 is a possible D gene (6 bases). This CDR3 has 14 residues. Germline V gene lookup returns CDR1 LNHDA and CDR2 SQIVND (reference sequence). The V end lost 4 bases, the J end lost 2 bases, and 12 bases lay between the germline ends. The CDR3 is CASSTGTAAYEQYF. The CDR3 bases are TGTGCCAGTAGTACCGGGACTGCTGCCTACGAGCAGTACTTC. The variable domain in full, completed from reference TRBV19 and TRBJ2-7, reads DGGITQSPKYLFRKEGQNVTLSCEQNLNHDAMYWYRQDPGQGLRLIYYSQIVNDFQKGDIAEGYSVSREKKESFPLTVTSAQKNPTAFYLCASSTGTAAYEQYFGPGTRLTVT.

The rearrangement joins TRBV23-1 to TRBJ1-4; D is possibly TRBD1 (5 bases). TRBV23-1 is flagged as an ORF with uncertain function. CDR3 size: 15 residues. The V end lost 2 bases, the J end lost 4 bases, and 11 bases lay between the germline ends. The CDR3 here is CASSQADRDNEKLFF. The CDR3 DNA is TGCGCCAGCAGTCAAGCCGACAGAGATAATGAAAAACTGTTTTTT.

The V and J genes are TRBV28 and TRBJ1-2; tentative D call: TRBD1 (5 bases). V was pared by 5 bases and J by 0 bases, with 13 bases between. From germline, CDR1 is MDHEN and CDR2 SYDVKM. The CDR3 is 15 residues long. The chain's CDR3 is CASSIGHLANYGYTF. Here the CDR3 DNA reads TGTGCCAGCAGTATCGGACATTTAGCTAACTATGGCTACACCTTC.

The J gene is TRBJ2-3, the V gene TRBV10-3; D may be TRBD2 (7 bases). CDR3 length: 17 amino acids. Trimming took off 6 bases at V and 6 bases at J, with 25 bases between the two ends. Germline assignment: CDR1 ENHRY and CDR2 SYGVKD. CDR3 in amino acids: CAIRPPLAGAAYDTQYF. For the CDR3, the DNA is TGTGCCATCAGACCTCCTCTGGCGGGGGCTGCTTATGATACGCAGTATTTT.

V gene TRBV19 combines with J gene TRBJ2-2, with a weak D call TRBD1 (6 bases). V was pared by 8 bases and J by 6 bases, with 19 bases between. Germline V gene data show CDR1 as LNHDA and CDR2 as SQIVND (reference sequence). The CDR3 totals 15 residues. The CDR3 DNA reads TGTGCCAGTGGCACAGGGACCAGTTTTCCCGGGGAGCTGTTTTTT. Protein product: CASGTGTSFPGELFF.

The CDR3 coding sequence is TGCGCCAGCAGGACCGGGGGCACCGGGGAGCTGTTTTTT. This translates into CASRTGGTGELFF. The chain uses TRBV5-1 and TRBJ2-2; possible D gene TRBD2, 6 bases. The V end lost 5 bases, the J end lost 4 bases, and 9 bases lay between the germline ends. Germline CDR1 reads SGHRS; CDR2 reads YFSETQ. The CDR3 loop spans 13 amino acids. The entire variable domain, with the rest obtained from reference TRBV5-1 and TRBJ2-2, is as follows: KAGVTQTPRYLIKTRGQQVTLSCSPISGHRSVSWYQQTPGQGLQFLFEYFSETQRNKGNFPGRFSGRQFSNSRSEMNVSTLELGDSALYLCASRTGGTGELFFGEGSRLTVL.

The rearrangement joins TRBV19 to TRBJ1-3; the D gene is possibly TRBD1 (5 bases). CDR3 size: 14 residues. The germline gives CDR1 LNHDA, CDR2 SQIVND (reference sequence). Trimming pared 6 bases from V and 0 bases from J, leaving 9 bases between. CDR3 region: CASRTTASGNTIYF. CDR3 nucleotide sequence: TGTGCCAGTAGGACGACAGCCTCTGGAAACACCATATATTTT.

The chain combines TRBV6-5 with TRBJ1-1; D is perhaps TRBD1 (5 bases). The germline V and J ends were trimmed by 2 bases and 3 bases, with 10 bases remaining between them. The V gene's germline CDR1 is MNHEY and CDR2 SVGAGI. This CDR3 has 14 amino acids. The CDR3 region is CASSYLDTYTEAFF. In DNA form, the CDR3 reads TGTGCCAGCAGTTACCTGGACACCTACACTGAAGCTTTCTTT.

The genes are TRBV7-9 and TRBJ1-2; TRBD1 matches 9 bases. The CDR3 has 16 amino acids. CDR1 is SEHNR, CDR2 FQNEAQ, per germline (reference sequence). Germline trimming cut 5 bases from V and 6 bases from J; bases unmatched to any gene: 13. DNA of the CDR3: TGTGCCAGCAGCCCCGCCGGGACAGGGATGAGAGATGGCTACACCTTC. Translation: CASSPAGTGMRDGYTF.

The V call is TRBV27, the J call TRBJ2-3; 9 bases fit TRBD1. With V trimmed by 4 bases and J by 3 bases, 5 bases remained unmatched. The CDR3 sequence is 15 residues long. Looked up from germline, CDR1 is MNHEY and CDR2 is SMNVEV (reference sequence). The chain's CDR3 is CASSSRQGVTDTQYF. The CDR3 bases are TGTGCCAGCAGTTCCCGACAGGGGGTGACAGATACGCAGTATTTT.

This clone is a singleton in its sample. The chain has TRBV28 and TRBJ2-7; 8 nucleotides agree with TRBD2. Germline V gene data show CDR1 as MDHEN and CDR2 as SYDVKM. V was clipped by 1 base and J by 7 bases; unmatched bases: 9. The length of the CDR3 is 15 residues. The CDR3 coding sequence is TGTGCCAGCAGTTTATATAGCGGGATAGGTCGAGAGCAGTACTTC. Its protein is CASSLYSGIGREQYF.

This clone came up once. The V gene is TRBV7-8, the J gene TRBJ2-1; 10 bases are shared with TRBD2. The CDR3 totals 16 residues. V shed 5 bases and J 1 base; nucleotides not matched to a gene: 5. From germline, CDR1 is SGHVS and CDR2 FQNEAQ. The CDR3, as DNA: TGTGCCAGCAGCAGCGGGAGGGTGGGTTCCTACAATGAGCAGTTCTTC. This translates into CASSSGRVGSYNEQFF.

The chain combines TRBV2 with TRBJ1-2, with a weak D call TRBD1 (6 bases). The CDR3 is made up of 13 amino acids. The germline CDR1 and CDR2 sequences are SNHLY and FYNNEI. Trimming took off 6 bases at V and 4 bases at J, with 12 bases between the two ends. The CDR3 nucleotides read TGTGCCAGCAGCCCGGACAGCGCCTATGGCTACACCTTC. Encoded protein: CASSPDSAYGYTF.

The CDR3 is CASSLTGGSYEQYF. The CDR3 coding sequence is TGTGCCAGCAGCCTCACTGGCGGGTCCTACGAGCAGTACTTC. V and J are TRBV3-1 (or the pseudogene TRBV3-2) and TRBJ2-7, with D possibly TRBD2 on 5 matching bases. Germline V gives CDR1 LGHDT, CDR2 YNNKEL (reference sequence). The CDR3 spans 14 residues. The V end lost 4 bases, the J end lost 1 base, and 11 bases lay between the germline ends.

Only a few counts were recorded for this clone. The chain couples TRBV25-1 to TRBJ2-2, with D possibly TRBD2 on 6 matching bases. This CDR3 comprises 15 residues. With 1 base removed from V and 1 base from J, the gap between germline ends came to 7 bases. Germline CDR1 is MGHDK and CDR2 is SYGVNS. This CDR3 is CASSEWGLNTGELFF. CDR3 bases: TGTGCCAGCAGTGAATGGGGACTGAACACCGGGGAGCTGTTTTTT. Looking up the rest from reference TRBV25-1 and TRBJ2-2 gives the full variable domain: EADIYQTPRYLVIGTGKKITLECSQTMGHDKMYWYQQDPGMELHLIHYSYGVNSTEKGDLSSESTVSRIRTEHFPLTLESARPSHTSQYLCASSEWGLNTGELFFGEGSRLTVL.

This clone showed up many times. The J gene is TRBJ1-2, the V gene TRBV7-9, with D possibly TRBD1 on 6 matching bases. The germline gives CDR1 SEHNR, CDR2 FQNEAQ (reference sequence). V was shortened by 1 base and J by 4 bases, with 13 bases between the two germline ends. There are 15 residues in the CDR3. The CDR3 coding sequence is TGTGCCAGCAGCTTAGGTGTGGCAGGGGCCTATGGCTACACCTTC. Translated, it gives CASSLGVAGAYGYTF.

The chain uses TRBV29-1 and TRBJ1-2, with D perhaps matching TRBD1 (6 bases). Germline values: CDR1 SQVTM, CDR2 ANQGSEA. Trimming took 7 bases from V and 2 from J, leaving 14 bases between them. This CDR3 has 13 residues. The chain's CDR3 is CSAHRGQNYGYTF. CDR3 nucleotide sequence: TGCAGCGCCCATAGGGGACAAAACTATGGCTACACCTTC.

The chain employs TRBV5-1 and TRBJ1-2; D is ambiguous. The CDR3 is 11 amino acids. Trimming took 4 bases from V and 8 from J, leaving 9 bases between them. The germline V gene has CDR1 SGHRS and CDR2 YFSETQ. The CDR3 region has the DNA TGCGCCAGCAGCCGGACGGGGGGCTACACCTTC. Protein: CASSRTGGYTF.

The chain carries TRBV24-1 and TRBJ1-1; 8 bases fit TRBD1. The germline CDR1 and CDR2 sequences are KGHDR and SFDVKD. CDR3 length: 16 amino acids. The V and J ends lost 5 bases and 2 bases, in that order; junction bases with no gene match: 9. CDR3 coding DNA: TGTGCCACCAGTGTACCTGGACAGGGAATAAACACTGAAGCTTTCTTT. Its translation: CATSVPGQGINTEAFF.

This rearrangement joins TRBV9 to TRBJ2-7, with a tentative D call TRBD1 (6 bases). The length of the CDR3 is 18 residues. Germline V gene lookup returns CDR1 SGDLS and CDR2 YYNGEE. Trimming took off 0 bases at V and 4 bases at J, with 23 bases between the two ends. DNA for the CDR3: TGTGCCAGCAGCGTAGTGTGGGACACACTTAATATAAATTACGAGCAGTACTTC. Amino acids: CASSVVWDTLNINYEQYF.

V gene TRBV10-3 combines with J gene TRBJ1-1, with a possible D match to TRBD1 (6 bases). The CDR3 is 14 residues long. Between the trimmed V and J ends, which lost 0 bases and 6 bases, there was a span of 11 bases. Germline V CDR1 and CDR2: ENHRY, SYGVKD. The DNA for the CDR3 is TGTGCCATCAGTGAGTCAGGAAAGGGGGCTGAAGCTTTCTTT. Its protein is CAISESGKGAEAFF.

This clone has a handful of counts. This sequence joins TRBV28 and TRBJ1-1, with 9 bases identical to TRBD1. J lost 4 bases, V lost 5 bases, and 5 bases had no gene match. Germline CDR1 reads MDHEN; CDR2 reads SYDVKM. The CDR3 sequence is 14 residues long. In nucleotides, the CDR3 is TGTGCCAGCAGTAGGGGGACAGGGTTCACTGAAGCTTTCTTT. Amino acid sequence: CASSRGTGFTEAFF.

The chain joins TRBV7-9 to TRBJ2-5; 7 positions match TRBD2. From germline, CDR1 is SEHNR and CDR2 FQNEAQ (reference sequence). Trimming removed 5 bases from V and 4 bases from J; junction bases left unmatched: 7. CDR3 length equals 14 residues. CDR3 protein: CASSLLAFTETQYF. Here the CDR3 DNA reads TGTGCCAGCAGCCTACTAGCGTTTACAGAGACCCAGTACTTC.